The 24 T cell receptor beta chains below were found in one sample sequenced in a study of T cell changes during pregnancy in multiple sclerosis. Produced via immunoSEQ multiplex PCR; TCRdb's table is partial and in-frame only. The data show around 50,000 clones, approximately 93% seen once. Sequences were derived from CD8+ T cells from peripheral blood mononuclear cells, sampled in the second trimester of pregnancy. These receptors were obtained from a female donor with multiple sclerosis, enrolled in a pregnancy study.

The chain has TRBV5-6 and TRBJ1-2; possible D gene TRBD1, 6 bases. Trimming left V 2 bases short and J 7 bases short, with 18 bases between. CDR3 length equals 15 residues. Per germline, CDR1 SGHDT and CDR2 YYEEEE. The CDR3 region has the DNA TGTGCCAGCAGCTTTTTCCGGGACACTGGGGGTGGCTACACCTTC. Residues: CASSFFRDTGGGYTF. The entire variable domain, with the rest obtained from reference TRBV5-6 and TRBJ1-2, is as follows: DAGVTQSPTHLIKTRGQQVTLRCSPKSGHDTVSWYQQALGQGPQFIFQYYEEEERQRGNFPDRFSGHQFPNYSSELNVNALLLGDSALYLCASSFFRDTGGGYTFGSGTRLTVV.

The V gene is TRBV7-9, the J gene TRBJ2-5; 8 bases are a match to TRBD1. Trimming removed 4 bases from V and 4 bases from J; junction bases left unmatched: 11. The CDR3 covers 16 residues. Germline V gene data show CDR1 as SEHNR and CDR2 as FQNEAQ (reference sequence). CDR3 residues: CASSSLKTGDPETQYF. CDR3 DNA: TGTGCCAGCAGCTCACTCAAGACAGGGGATCCAGAGACCCAGTACTTC.

The chain's CDR3 is CASSSVAGGSYEQYF. CDR3 bases: TGTGCCAGCAGTTCCGTAGCGGGAGGTTCCTACGAGCAGTACTTC. The genes are TRBV27 and TRBJ2-7, with 10 nucleotides matching TRBD2. J was trimmed by 1 base and V by 4 bases; bases with no gene match: 4. Germline CDR1 MNHEY, CDR2 SMNVEV (reference sequence). The CDR3 extends over 15 amino acids.

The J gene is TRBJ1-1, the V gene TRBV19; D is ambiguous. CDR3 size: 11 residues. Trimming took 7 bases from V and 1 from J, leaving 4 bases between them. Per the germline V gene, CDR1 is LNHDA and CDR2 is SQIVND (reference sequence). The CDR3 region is CASTGNTEAFF. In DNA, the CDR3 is TGTGCCAGTACAGGGAACACTGAAGCTTTCTTT. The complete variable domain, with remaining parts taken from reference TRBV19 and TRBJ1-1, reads DGGITQSPKYLFRKEGQNVTLSCEQNLNHDAMYWYRQDPGQGLRLIYYSQIVNDFQKGDIAEGYSVSREKKESFPLTVTSAQKNPTAFYLCASTGNTEAFFGQGTRLTVV.

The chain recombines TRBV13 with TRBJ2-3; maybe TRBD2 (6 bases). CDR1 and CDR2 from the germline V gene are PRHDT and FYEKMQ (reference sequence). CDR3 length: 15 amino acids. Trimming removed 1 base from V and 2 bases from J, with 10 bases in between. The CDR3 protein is CASSLAGVHTDTQYF. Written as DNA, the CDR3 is TGTGCCAGCAGCTTAGCGGGGGTACACACAGATACGCAGTATTTT.

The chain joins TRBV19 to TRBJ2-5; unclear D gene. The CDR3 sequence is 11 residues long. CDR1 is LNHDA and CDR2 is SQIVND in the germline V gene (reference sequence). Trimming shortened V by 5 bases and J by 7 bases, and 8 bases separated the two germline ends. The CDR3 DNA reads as TGTGCCAGTAGTGCCCCGGGGACCCAGTACTTC. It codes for CASSAPGTQYF.

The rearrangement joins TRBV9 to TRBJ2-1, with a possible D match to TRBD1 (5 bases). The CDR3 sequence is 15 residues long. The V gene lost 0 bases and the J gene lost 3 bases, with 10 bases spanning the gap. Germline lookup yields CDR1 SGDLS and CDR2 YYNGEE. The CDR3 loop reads CASSVVGADYNEQFF. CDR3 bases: TGTGCCAGCAGCGTAGTTGGGGCCGACTACAATGAGCAGTTCTTC.

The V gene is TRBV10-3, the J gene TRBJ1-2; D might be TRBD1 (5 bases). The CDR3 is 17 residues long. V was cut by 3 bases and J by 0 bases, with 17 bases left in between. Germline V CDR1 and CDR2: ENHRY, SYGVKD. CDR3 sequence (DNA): TGTGCCATCAGTGACGGAGACAGCCCATCCACTAACTATGGCTACACCTTC. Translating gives CAISDGDSPSTNYGYTF.

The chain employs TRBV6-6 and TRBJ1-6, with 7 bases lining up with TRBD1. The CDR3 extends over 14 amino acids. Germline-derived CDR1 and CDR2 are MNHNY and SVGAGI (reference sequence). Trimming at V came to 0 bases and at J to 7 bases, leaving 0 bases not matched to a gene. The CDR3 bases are TGTGCCAGCAGTTACTCGACAGGGAATTCACCCCTCCACTTT. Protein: CASSYSTGNSPLHF.

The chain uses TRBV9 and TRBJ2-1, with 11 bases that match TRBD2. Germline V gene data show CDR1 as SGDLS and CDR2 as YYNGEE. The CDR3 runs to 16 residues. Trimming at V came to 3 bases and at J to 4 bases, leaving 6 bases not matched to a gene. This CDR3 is CASSAALAGDYNEQFF. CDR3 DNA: TGTGCCAGCAGCGCCGCACTAGCGGGGGATTACAATGAGCAGTTCTTC. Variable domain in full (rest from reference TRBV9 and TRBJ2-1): DSGVTQTPKHLITATGQRVTLRCSPRSGDLSVYWYQQSLDQGLQFLIQYYNGEERAKGNILERFSAQQFPDLHSELNLSSLELGDSALYFCASSAALAGDYNEQFFGPGTRLTVL.

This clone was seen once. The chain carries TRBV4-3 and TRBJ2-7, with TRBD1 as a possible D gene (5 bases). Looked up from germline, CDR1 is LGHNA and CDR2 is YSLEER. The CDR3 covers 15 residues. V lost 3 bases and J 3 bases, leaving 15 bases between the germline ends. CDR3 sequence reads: CASSQMEQGNYEQYF. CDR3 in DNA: TGCGCCAGCAGCCAGATGGAGCAGGGCAACTACGAGCAGTACTTC.

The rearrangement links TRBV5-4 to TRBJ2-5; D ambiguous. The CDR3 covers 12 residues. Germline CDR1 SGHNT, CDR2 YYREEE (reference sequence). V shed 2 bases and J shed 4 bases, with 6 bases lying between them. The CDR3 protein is CASSLARETQYF. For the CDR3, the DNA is TGTGCCAGCAGCTTAGCAAGAGAGACCCAGTACTTC.

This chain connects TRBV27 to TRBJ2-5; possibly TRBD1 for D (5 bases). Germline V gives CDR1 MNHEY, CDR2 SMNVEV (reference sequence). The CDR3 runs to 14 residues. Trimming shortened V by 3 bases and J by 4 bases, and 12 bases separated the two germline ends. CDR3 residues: CASSLVGAGETQYF. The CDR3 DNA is TGTGCCAGCAGTTTGGTAGGGGCAGGAGAGACCCAGTACTTC.

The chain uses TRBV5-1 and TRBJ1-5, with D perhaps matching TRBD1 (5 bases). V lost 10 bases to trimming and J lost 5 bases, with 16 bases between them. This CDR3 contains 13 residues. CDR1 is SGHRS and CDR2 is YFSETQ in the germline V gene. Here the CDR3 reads CAGRGFPHQPQHF. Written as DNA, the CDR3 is TGCGCCGGGAGGGGCTTCCCGCATCAGCCCCAGCATTTT.

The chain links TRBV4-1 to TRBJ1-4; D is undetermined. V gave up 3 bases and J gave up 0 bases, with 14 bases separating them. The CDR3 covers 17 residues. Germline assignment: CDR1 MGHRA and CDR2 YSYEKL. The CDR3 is CASSQTFPPATNEKLFF. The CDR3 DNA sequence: TGCGCCAGCAGCCAGACATTCCCTCCTGCAACTAATGAAAAACTGTTTTTT.

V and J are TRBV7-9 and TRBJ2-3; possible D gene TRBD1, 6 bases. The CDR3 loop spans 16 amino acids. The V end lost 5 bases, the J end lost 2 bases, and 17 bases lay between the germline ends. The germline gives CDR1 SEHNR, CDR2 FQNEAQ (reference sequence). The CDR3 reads CASSPTSGVLTDTQYF. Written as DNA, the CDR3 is TGTGCCAGCAGCCCCACATCAGGGGTCCTCACAGATACGCAGTATTTT.

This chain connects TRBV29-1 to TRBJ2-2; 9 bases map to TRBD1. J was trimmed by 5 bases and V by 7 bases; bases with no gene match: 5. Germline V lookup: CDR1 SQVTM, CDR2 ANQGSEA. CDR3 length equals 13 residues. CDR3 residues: CSGRDRVTGELFF. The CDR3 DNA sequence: TGCAGCGGCCGGGACAGGGTAACCGGGGAGCTGTTTTTT.

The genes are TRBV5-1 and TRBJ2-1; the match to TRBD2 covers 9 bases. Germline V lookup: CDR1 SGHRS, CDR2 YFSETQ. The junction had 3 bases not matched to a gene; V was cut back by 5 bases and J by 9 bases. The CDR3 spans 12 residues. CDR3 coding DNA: TGCGCCAGCAGTTTAGCGGGGGTTGAGCAGTTCTTC. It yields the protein CASSLAGVEQFF.

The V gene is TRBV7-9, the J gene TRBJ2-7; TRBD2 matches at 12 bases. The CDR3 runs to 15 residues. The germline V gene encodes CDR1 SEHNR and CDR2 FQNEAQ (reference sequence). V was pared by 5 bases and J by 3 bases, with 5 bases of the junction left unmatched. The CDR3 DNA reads TGTGCCAGCAGCGAGGGACTAGCGGGTTTCTACGAGCAGTACTTC. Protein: CASSEGLAGFYEQYF.

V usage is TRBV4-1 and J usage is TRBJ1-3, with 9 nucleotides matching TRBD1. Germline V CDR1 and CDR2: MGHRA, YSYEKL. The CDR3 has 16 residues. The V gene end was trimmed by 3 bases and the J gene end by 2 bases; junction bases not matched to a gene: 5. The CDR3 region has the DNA TGCGCCAGCAGCCAGGGACAGGGAGGAACTGGAAACACCATATATTTT. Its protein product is CASSQGQGGTGNTIYF.

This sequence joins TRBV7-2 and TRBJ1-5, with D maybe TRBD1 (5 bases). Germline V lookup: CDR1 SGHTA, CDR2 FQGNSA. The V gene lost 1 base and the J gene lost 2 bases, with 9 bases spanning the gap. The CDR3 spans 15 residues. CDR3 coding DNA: TGTGCCAGCAGCTTAGAAGGGGTCGGCAATCAGCCCCAGCATTTT. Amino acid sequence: CASSLEGVGNQPQHF. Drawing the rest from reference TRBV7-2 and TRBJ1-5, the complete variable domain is GAGVSQSPSNKVTEKGKDVELRCDPISGHTALYWYRQSLGQGLEFLIYFQGNSAPDKSGLPSDRFSAERTGGSVSTLTIQRTQQEDSAVYLCASSLEGVGNQPQHFGDGTRLSIL.

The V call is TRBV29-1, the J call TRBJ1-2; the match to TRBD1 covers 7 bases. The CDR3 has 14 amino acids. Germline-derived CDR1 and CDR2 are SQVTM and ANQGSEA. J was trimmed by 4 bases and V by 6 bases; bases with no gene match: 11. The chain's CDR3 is CSVTDRDFFYGYTF. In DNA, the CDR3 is TGCAGCGTGACTGACAGGGACTTCTTCTATGGCTACACCTTC.

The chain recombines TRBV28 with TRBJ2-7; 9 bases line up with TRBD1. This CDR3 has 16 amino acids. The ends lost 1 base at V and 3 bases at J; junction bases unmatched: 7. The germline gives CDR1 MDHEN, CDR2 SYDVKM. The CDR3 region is CASSLSGTGSHYEQYF. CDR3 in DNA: TGTGCCAGCAGTTTATCCGGGACAGGGTCACACTACGAGCAGTACTTC.

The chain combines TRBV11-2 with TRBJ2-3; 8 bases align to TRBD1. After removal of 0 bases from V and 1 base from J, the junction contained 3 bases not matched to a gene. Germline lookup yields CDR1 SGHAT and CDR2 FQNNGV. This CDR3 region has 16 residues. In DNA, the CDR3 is TGTGCCAGCAGCTTAGAAGCAGGGGGCGGCACAGATACGCAGTATTTT. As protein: CASSLEAGGGTDTQYF.